The rows below give T cell receptor beta chains drawn from one sample of a study of cytomegalovirus exposure and HLA in healthy donors. This table comes from immunoSEQ multiplex PCR, and its TCRdb copy is limited to in-frame clones, with some not included. The table for this sample gives 87,000 or so clones. The sequenced sample consisted of PBMCs. These TCRs come from a man aged 45 to 65 in good health and CMV-seropositive. CDR3s include the opening cysteine and the closing phenylalanine or tryptophan. D genes are given only for firm matches.

.,TRBV9,TRBJ2-7,TGTGCCAGCAGCGTAGCTGGGCAGGCCTACGAGCAGTACTTC,CASSVAGQAYEQYF
TRBD1,TRBV29-1,TRBJ2-7,TGCAGCGTTGGGGACAGGACCAGCGTCTACGAGCAGTACTTC,CSVGDRTSVYEQYF
.,TRBV7-9,TRBJ1-1,TGTGCCAGCAGCACTGGACTTAACACTGAAGCTTTCTTT,CASSTGLNTEAFF
.,TRBV6-5,TRBJ2-7,TGTGCCAGCAGTTACCGTTTTTCCTACGAGCAGTACTTC,CASSYRFSYEQYF
.,TRBV6-1,TRBJ1-5,TGTGCCAGCAGTGAATTGAGACAAGTGCACGACCAGCCCCAGCATTTT,CASSELRQVHDQPQHF
.,TRBV6-5,TRBJ1-1,TGTGCCAGCAGTTACTCGATCAGGGCTTTGACTGAAGCTTTCTTT,CASSYSIRALTEAFF
.,TRBV9,TRBJ2-7,TGTGCCAGCAGCGACGGGACATCCCCCAGCGAGCAGTACTTC,CASSDGTSPSEQYF
.,TRBV7-9,TRBJ2-1,TGTGCCAGCAGCTTAGGCGATGAGCAGTTCTTC,CASSLGDEQFF
.,TRBV18,TRBJ1-1,TGTGCCAGCTCACCGGGTAGCGTTTTTGAAGCTTTCTTT,CASSPGSVFEAFF
.,TRBV6-6,TRBJ2-3,TGTGCCAGCAGTCAGCCAGACAGGACCCCAGATACGCAGTATTTT,CASSQPDRTPDTQYF
.,TRBV11-3,TRBJ1-1,TGTGCCAGCCACCCGGAGGGGATGAACACTGAAGCTTTCTTT,CASHPEGMNTEAFF
TRBD1,TRBV30,TRBJ1-1,TGTGCCTGGGGGACAGGGGGCGCGAGTTGGGGTGAAGCTTTCTTT,CAWGTGGASWGEAFF
.,TRBV9,TRBJ2-1,TGTGCCAGCAGCGACCGGGACTCTTCCTACAATGAGCAGTTCTTC,CASSDRDSSYNEQFF
TRBD2,TRBV6-5,TRBJ2-7,TGTGCCAGCAGCCGGGGCGGGGGGAGCTCCTACGAGCAGTACTTC,CASSRGGGSSYEQYF
.,TRBV19,TRBJ1-2,TGTGCCAGTACTCGGGAGAGTAACTATGGCTACACCTTC,CASTRESNYGYTF
TRBD1,TRBV10-3,TRBJ1-1,TGTGCCATCGGGAGACAGGGGGCGAACACTGAAGCTTTCTTT,CAIGRQGANTEAFF
TRBD1,TRBV28,TRBJ1-2,TGTGCCAGCAGTTACTCCCCGAGGACAGGGGATGGCTACACCTTC,CASSYSPRTGDGYTF
TRBD1,TRBV5-6,TRBJ1-2,TGTGCCAGCAGCCGAAAACTCGGACAGGGGCATGGCTACACCTTC,CASSRKLGQGHGYTF
.,TRBV10-3,TRBJ1-5,TGTGCCATCAGTGATTTCGCGGATCAGCCCCAGCATTTT,CAISDFADQPQHF
.,TRBV7-9,TRBJ2-5,TGTGCCAGCAGCCACGAGGAAGGGGTCCGGGAGACCCAGTACTTC,CASSHEEGVRETQYF
.,TRBV29-1,TRBJ2-7,TGCAGCGTTGAAGGTTCCGGGGTCGAGCAGTACTTC,CSVEGSGVEQYF
.,TRBV7-9,TRBJ1-1,TGTGCCAGCAGCGGACAGCTGAACACTGAAGCTTTCTTT,CASSGQLNTEAFF
TRBD2,TRBV5-1,TRBJ2-1,TGCGCCAGCAGCTCATATAGCGGGAATTTCTACAATGAGCAGTTCTTC,CASSSYSGNFYNEQFF
TRBD2,TRBV9,TRBJ2-1,TGTGCCAGCAGCGTAGGACTAGCGGTCAATGAGCAGTTCTTC,CASSVGLAVNEQFF
TRBD1,TRBV18,TRBJ2-1,TGTGCCAGCTCACAGACAGGGACCCCCTACAATGAGCAGTTCTTC,CASSQTGTPYNEQFF
.,TRBV6-4,TRBJ1-1,TGTGCCAGCAGTCGGGAGGAGAACACTGAAGCTTTCTTT,CASSREENTEAFF
TRBD2,TRBV9,TRBJ2-5,TGTGCCAGCAGCAGGACTAGCGGGAGTAGGGGGGAGACCCAGTACTTC,CASSRTSGSRGETQYF
TRBD1,TRBV28,TRBJ1-1,TGTGCCAGCAGTTTTCGGACAGGGATGAACACTGAAGCTTTCTTT,CASSFRTGMNTEAFF
.,TRBV6-5,TRBJ1-2,TGTGCCAGCAGTCCCGTGGGAGGGGCGGGTGGCTACACCTTC,CASSPVGGAGGYTF
.,TRBV30,TRBJ1-1,TGTGCCTGGACCCGCACTGAAGCTTTCTTT,CAWTRTEAFF
TRBD1,TRBV4-2,TRBJ1-5,TGTGCCAGCAGCCTGGACAGGGTAAGTCAGCCCCAGCATTTT,CASSLDRVSQPQHF
TRBD2,TRBV27,TRBJ2-7,TGTGCCAGCAGTTCTAGCGGGAGGATATACGAGCAGTACTTC,CASSSSGRIYEQYF
.,TRBV5-6,TRBJ2-7,TGTGCCAGCAGCTTGGCCGGTCACTCCTACGAGCAGTACTTC,CASSLAGHSYEQYF
.,TRBV15,TRBJ1-3,TGTGCCACCAGCAGGGACGAGGGTTCTGGAAACACCATATATTTT,CATSRDEGSGNTIYF
.,TRBV7-9,TRBJ2-4,TGTGCCAGCAGCTTAGAACTAGCCAAAAACATTCAGTACTTC,CASSLELAKNIQYF
.,TRBV7-2,TRBJ1-5,TGTGCCAGCAGCTTAGGCCCTAGGACAGATAGCAATCAGCCCCAGCATTTT,CASSLGPRTDSNQPQHF
.,TRBV7-9,TRBJ2-1,TGTGCCAGCAGCTTACGTTTCGGGAGAGAATACAATGAGCAGTTCTTC,CASSLRFGREYNEQFF
TRBD1,TRBV30,TRBJ2-3,TGTGCCTGGAGGAGGACAGGGTCAGTTCAGGATACGCAGTATTTT,CAWRRTGSVQDTQYF
.,TRBV7-6,TRBJ1-1,TGTGCCAGCAGCTTATGGGGGGGCTGGACTGAAGCTTTCTTT,CASSLWGGWTEAFF
TRBD2,TRBV2,TRBJ2-7,TGTGCCAGCCTTGGGAGGACTAGCGGGAAGGAGCAGTACTTC,CASLGRTSGKEQYF
.,TRBV5-6,TRBJ2-7,TGTGCCAGCAGCTTCCCAACATCGTACGAGCAGTACTTC,CASSFPTSYEQYF
TRBD1,TRBV6-5,TRBJ1-5,TGTGCCAGCAGCTCGAAAGGGACAGGGGATCAGCCCCAGCATTTT,CASSSKGTGDQPQHF
.,TRBV30,TRBJ1-5,TGTGCCTGGAGTCCAGCACAGGGACATGAGCCCCAGCATTTT,CAWSPAQGHEPQHF
.,TRBV2,TRBJ2-3,TGTGCCAGCAGCAGACAGTCAGACACAGATACGCAGTATTTT,CASSRQSDTDTQYF
TRBD1,TRBV9,TRBJ1-4,TGTGCCAGCAGCGTAGGGCCATTCGGGACAGGGGAAGAAAAACTGTTTTTT,CASSVGPFGTGEEKLFF
.,TRBV7-9,TRBJ2-7,TGTGCCAGCAGCTTAGGCAGGGATGAAAAGTTC,CASSLGRDEKF
TRBD2,TRBV29-1,TRBJ2-1,TGCAGCGTAGACCTAGCGGGTAGCTACAATGAGCAGTTCTTC,CSVDLAGSYNEQFF
.,TRBV7-2,TRBJ2-5,TGTGCCAGCAGCAGCACGACGATTGATCTGCGGGCTGATCAAGAGACCCAGTACTTC,CASSSTTIDLRADQETQYF
TRBD2,TRBV7-9,TRBJ2-1,TGTGCCAGCAGCTCCGGACTAGCGGGAGGGTTTAGTGAGCAGTTCTTC,CASSSGLAGGFSEQFF
.,TRBV18,TRBJ2-7,TGTGCCAGCTCTCCCGGAGGGGTCGAGCAGTACTTC,CASSPGGVEQYF
TRBD2,TRBV4-3,TRBJ2-1,TGCGCCAGCAGCCAACAAACTAGCGGGCGGTCCCGGTGGAATGAGCAGTTCTTC,CASSQQTSGRSRWNEQFF
.,TRBV30,TRBJ1-2,TGTGCCTGGAGGTTAGGAACGGCGGATGCTAACTATGGCTACACCTTC,CAWRLGTADANYGYTF
TRBD1,TRBV9,TRBJ2-7,TGTGCCAGCAGCCCCAGGGGGACCCCCCTCTCCTACGAGCAGTACTTC,CASSPRGTPLSYEQYF
.,TRBV30,TRBJ2-7,TGTGCCTGGAGCCCCCGGATAGGGGCCTACGAGCAGTACTTC,CAWSPRIGAYEQYF
TRBD2,TRBV30,TRBJ2-7,TGTGCCTGGAGGTTCCTAGCGGGAAGCGAGCAGTACTTC,CAWRFLAGSEQYF
TRBD1,TRBV18,TRBJ1-6,TGTGCCAGCTCGCGGGACAGGGGAGGGGGTTCACCCCTCCACTTT,CASSRDRGGGSPLHF
.,TRBV6-4,TRBJ1-1,TGTGCCAGCAGGACGGGACACGGAAACACTGAAGCTTTCTTT,CASRTGHGNTEAFF
TRBD1,TRBV5-6,TRBJ1-1,TGTGCCAGCAGCTTGGGAGGCTGGGACAGGGAAACTGAAGCTTTCTTT,CASSLGGWDRETEAFF
.,TRBV11-2,TRBJ2-7,TGTGCCAGCAGCCTCGGAAGTGGAGGCTACGAGCAGTACTTC,CASSLGSGGYEQYF